Below are 32 T cell receptor beta chains sequenced from a single sample in a study of T cells in Graves' hyperthyroidism and ophthalmopathy. Amplified regions were TCR beta CDR3 sequences from RNA transcripts. The HTBI primer set was used in a first-round RT-PCR of the TCR CDR3. TCRdb used MiXCR to reprocess the multiplex PCR reads, holding one entry per CDR3 protein. Among 500,000 to 650,000 distinct CDR3 sequences, roughly 21% were seen once, and the ten largest hold 47%. The specimen sequenced was blood. These TCRs come from a man aged 35-49 years with Graves' ophthalmopathy.

This clonotype was detected ten times or more. This chain connects TRBV20-1 to TRBJ1-2, with 9 bases fitting TRBD1. CDR3 length: 16 amino acids. The J segment lost 6 bases and the V segment lost 2 bases, leaving 13 bases of the junction unmatched. Germline V CDR1 and CDR2: DFQATT, SNEGSKA (reference sequence). As DNA, the CDR3 is TGCAGTGCTAGAACCACAGGGACAGGGAAAAGTCATGGCTACACCTTC. The encoded protein is CSARTTGTGKSHGYTF.

This clonotype was observed a handful of times. The J gene is TRBJ1-6, the V gene TRBV5-1; D not resolved. There are 14 residues in the CDR3. Germline V gene sequence: CDR1 SGHRS, CDR2 YFSETQ. V lost 4 bases and J lost 7, with 12 bases in between. The CDR3 bases are TGCGCCAGCAGCCTGAGCGCAGGAAATTCACCCCTCCACTTT. Protein: CASSLSAGNSPLHF.

This clonotype was seen only a few times. The rearrangement joins TRBV7-9 to TRBJ2-1; no definite D call. CDR1 is SEHNR and CDR2 is FQNEAQ in the germline V gene (reference sequence). V was trimmed by 7 bases and J by 5 bases, leaving 12 bases between them. This CDR3 is built from 13 residues. CDR3 sequence reads: CASTHPRDNEQFF. The CDR3 DNA reads TGTGCCAGCACCCACCCTAGGGACAATGAGCAGTTCTTC.

V usage is TRBV2 and J usage is TRBJ1-2; D ambiguous. Looked up from germline, CDR1 is SNHLY and CDR2 is FYNNEI. With 6 bases removed from V and 6 bases from J, the gap between germline ends came to 14 bases. This CDR3 has 13 residues. The CDR3 reads CASRRAESDGYTF. The CDR3 DNA sequence: TGTGCCAGCAGACGCGCGGAGTCAGATGGCTACACCTTC.

This clonotype occurred many times. The chain employs TRBV5-1 and TRBJ1-1; D possibly corresponds to TRBD1 (6 bases). The V end was cut by 0 bases, the J end by 0 bases, with 9 bases between. CDR1 is SGHRS and CDR2 is YFSETQ in the germline V gene. The CDR3 has 15 amino acids. In DNA form, the CDR3 reads TGCGCCAGCAGCTTGGCCGGGACACTGAACACTGAAGCTTTCTTT. Translating it yields CASSLAGTLNTEAFF.

This clonotype was counted ten times or more. The CDR3 coding sequence is TGCGCCAGCAGCTTGGGGCAGGGGGTCCTTATGAACACTGAAGCTTTCTTT. Encoded protein: CASSLGQGVLMNTEAFF. The chain links TRBV5-1 to TRBJ1-1, with 7 bases aligning to TRBD1. The germline V gene has CDR1 SGHRS and CDR2 YFSETQ. The CDR3 has 17 residues. V lost 0 bases and J lost 0; bases outside the gene matches: 8.

This clonotype has just a few counts. The gene calls are TRBV5-4 and TRBJ2-5, with D possibly TRBD2 on 6 matching bases. The CDR3 runs 14 residues. V lost 4 bases to trimming and J lost 2 bases, with 12 bases between them. Germline V gives CDR1 SGHNT, CDR2 YYREEE (reference sequence). CDR3 in DNA: TGTGCCAGCAGCCCGGTCGGGGGACAAGAGACCCAGTACTTC. Protein product: CASSPVGGQETQYF.

Many counts were recorded for this clonotype. This chain uses TRBV5-1 with TRBJ2-2; unclear D gene. CDR3 length: 14 amino acids. Germline V lookup: CDR1 SGHRS, CDR2 YFSETQ. Trimming stripped 7 bases from V and 7 bases from J, with 17 bases between. CDR3 amino acids: CASLFGAERGELFF. DNA for the CDR3: TGCGCCAGCCTCTTTGGTGCAGAGCGCGGGGAGCTGTTTTTT.

The chain recombines TRBV5-1 with TRBJ1-6; D may be TRBD1 (6 bases). Germline CDR1 reads SGHRS; CDR2 reads YFSETQ. V was clipped by 3 bases and J by 5 bases, with 12 bases between them. The CDR3 loop spans 15 amino acids. CDR3 DNA sequence: TGCGCCAGCAGCTCGGGGACAACCAATAATTCACCCCTCCACTTT. Amino acid sequence: CASSSGTTNNSPLHF.

This clonotype came up a few times. The chain links TRBV27 to TRBJ2-1; perhaps TRBD1 as D (5 bases). Germline CDR1 MNHEY, CDR2 SMNVEV (reference sequence). V was shortened by 5 bases and J by 6 bases, with 17 bases between the two germline ends. The CDR3 extends over 15 amino acids. The CDR3 coding sequence is TGTGCCAGCAGTCGAGACAGCAGGGTCGGCAATGAGCAGTTCTTC. This encodes CASSRDSRVGNEQFF.

The genes are TRBV28 and TRBJ2-2; the match to TRBD1 covers 7 bases. The CDR3 totals 16 residues. J lost 5 bases, V lost 1 base, and 7 bases had no gene match. CDR1 is MDHEN and CDR2 is SYDVKM in the germline V gene. The CDR3 region is CASSLSTTGWTGELFF. CDR3 in DNA: TGTGCCAGCAGTTTATCGACGACAGGGTGGACCGGGGAGCTGTTTTTT.

The table lists this clonotype with a few counts. This chain links TRBV28 with TRBJ2-3; the D is unclear. Germline CDR1 MDHEN, CDR2 SYDVKM. This CDR3 comprises 14 residues. Trimming pared 3 bases from V and 1 base from J, leaving 8 bases between. The CDR3: CASSLAIGTDTQYF. The CDR3 DNA reads as TGTGCCAGCAGTTTGGCGATCGGCACAGATACGCAGTATTTT. Drawing the rest from reference TRBV28 and TRBJ2-3, the complete variable domain is DVKVTQSSRYLVKRTGEKVFLECVQDMDHENMFWYRQDPGLGLRLIYFSYDVKMKEKGDIPEGYSVSREKKERFSLILESASTNQTSMYLCASSLAIGTDTQYFGPGTRLTVL.

Remarks on this clonotype: A much bigger clone sits one base away, suggesting this may be a read error. This chain joins TRBV30 and TRBJ1-4; D not resolved. The V gene's germline CDR1 is GTSNPN and CDR2 SVGIG (reference sequence). The CDR3 totals 14 residues. This chain's CDR3 is CACRWTSTNGKLFF. The CDR3, as DNA: TGTGCCTGCAGATGGACTTCAACTAATGGAAAACTGTTTTTT.

This chain uses TRBV4-1 with TRBJ1-6; D uncertain. Germline V gene lookup returns CDR1 MGHRA and CDR2 YSYEKL. V was cut by 0 bases and J by 9 bases, with 18 bases left in between. The CDR3 contains 17 residues. The CDR3 sequence: CASSQDPLQSVGSPLHF. The CDR3 coding sequence is TGCGCCAGCAGCCAAGATCCCCTACAGTCCGTAGGTTCACCCCTCCACTTT.

The chain has TRBV24-1 and TRBJ2-3; D unclear. Germline-derived CDR1 and CDR2 are KGHDR and SFDVKD. This CDR3 has 16 amino acids. Between the trimmed V and J ends, which lost 2 bases and 5 bases, there was a span of 16 bases. The CDR3 loop reads CATSDSGWARKDTQYF. CDR3 sequence (DNA): TGTGCCACCAGTGATTCCGGCTGGGCCCGAAAAGATACGCAGTATTTT.

For this clonotype: Mismatch with germline at one junction end may stem from a read error. V gene TRBV11-2 combines with J gene TRBJ2-1; D is uncertain. The CDR3 is made up of 16 amino acids. Per the germline V gene, CDR1 is SGHAT and CDR2 is FQNNGV. CDR3 coding DNA: TGTGCCAGCAACTTAAAAGTTAAAAGCTCCTACAATGAGCAGTTCTTC. Amino acid sequence: CASNLKVKSSYNEQFF.

This clonotype was seen only a few times. The J gene is TRBJ2-2, the V gene TRBV7-2; 8 nucleotides agree with TRBD2. The trim removed 8 bases at V and 6 bases at J, leaving 8 bases unmatched. This CDR3 contains 14 residues. Per the germline V gene, CDR1 is SGHTA and CDR2 is FQGNSA. In DNA form, the CDR3 reads TGTGCCAGCGGGTCCCGGGAGGGCCCCGGGGAGCTGTTTTTT. Translating gives CASGSREGPGELFF.

This clonotype has a count of ten or more. This chain connects TRBV5-1 to TRBJ1-1; the D is unclear. The CDR3 runs 14 residues. The germline V and J ends were trimmed by 1 base and 2 bases, with 9 bases remaining between them. Germline CDR1 is SGHRS and CDR2 is YFSETQ. Here the CDR3 reads CASSLSGDNTEAFF. CDR3 nucleotide sequence: TGCGCCAGCAGCTTGTCTGGGGATAACACTGAAGCTTTCTTT. Complete variable domain (other parts from reference TRBV5-1 and TRBJ1-1): KAGVTQTPRYLIKTRGQQVTLSCSPISGHRSVSWYQQTPGQGLQFLFEYFSETQRNKGNFPGRFSGRQFSNSRSEMNVSTLELGDSALYLCASSLSGDNTEAFFGQGTRLTVV.

The chain couples TRBV7-2 to TRBJ2-3, with 10 bases lining up with TRBD2. The V gene's germline CDR1 is SGHTA and CDR2 FQGNSA. The length of the CDR3 is 14 residues. V trimming: 6 bases; J trimming: 5 bases; junction bases outside the gene matches: 5. This CDR3 reads CASRPSGSLDTQYF. CDR3 DNA sequence: TGTGCCAGCAGACCTAGCGGGAGTTTAGATACGCAGTATTTT.

The V gene is TRBV3-1, the J gene TRBJ2-7; a possible D gene is TRBD1 (5 bases). CDR1 is LGHDT, CDR2 YNNKEL, per germline (reference sequence). V dropped 1 base and J dropped 2 bases, with 12 bases sitting between them. The CDR3 extends over 15 amino acids. Here the CDR3 reads CASSQGLGATYEQYF. In DNA form, the CDR3 reads TGTGCCAGCAGCCAAGGATTAGGGGCTACCTACGAGCAGTACTTC.

This chain connects TRBV6-2 or TRBV6-3 to TRBJ2-7; 12 bases line up with TRBD1. The ends lost 4 bases at V and 5 bases at J; junction bases unmatched: 9. The CDR3 is 16 amino acids. Germline V gene data show CDR1 as MNHEY and CDR2 as SVGEGT. The DNA for the CDR3 is TGTGCCAGCAGTTCCTTCCGAGGGACAGGGGGCAACGAGCAGTACTTC. Translated: CASSSFRGTGGNEQYF.

The chain has TRBV6-1 and TRBJ1-5; no clear D gene. There are 14 residues in the CDR3. Looked up from germline, CDR1 is MNHNS and CDR2 is SASEGT. V was trimmed by 6 bases and J by 4 bases, leaving 13 bases between them. The chain's CDR3 is CASRGNTINQPQHF. In nucleotides, the CDR3 is TGTGCCAGCAGGGGGAACACCATTAATCAGCCCCAGCATTTT.

This clonotype was recorded a few times. Here the CDR3 reads CASSVRTGGRGNTEAFF. In DNA form, the CDR3 reads TGTGCCAGTAGTGTCCGGACAGGGGGCAGAGGGAACACTGAAGCTTTCTTT. V is TRBV19 and J is TRBJ1-1; 11 bases are a match to TRBD1. CDR1 LNHDA and CDR2 SQIVND come from the germline V gene (reference sequence). This CDR3 spans 17 amino acids. V shed 5 bases, J shed 1 base, and the junction held 9 bases outside the gene matches.

The rearrangement joins TRBV3-1 to TRBJ2-7; 7 bases match TRBD2. CDR3 size: 16 residues. Germline CDR1 LGHDT, CDR2 YNNKEL (reference sequence). The V gene end was trimmed by 0 bases and the J gene end by 0 bases; junction bases not matched to a gene: 5. CDR3: CASSQDLASGSYEQYF. CDR3 sequence (DNA): TGTGCCAGCAGCCAAGATCTGGCTAGCGGCTCCTACGAGCAGTACTTC.

This clonotype was counted a few times. This rearrangement joins TRBV6-8 to TRBJ2-2; either TRBD1 or TRBD2 may fit D (5 bases each). This CDR3 contains 14 residues. CDR1 is MNHGY, CDR2 SAAAGT, per germline. The V end lost 11 bases, the J end lost 0 bases, and 13 bases lay between the germline ends. This CDR3 reads CAPWGKANTGELFF. CDR3 DNA: TGTGCCCCATGGGGGAAGGCGAACACCGGGGAGCTGTTTTTT.

This clonotype was seen repeatedly, ten times or more. The chain has TRBV12-3 or TRBV12-4 and TRBJ2-3; 8 nucleotides match TRBD2. Trimming removed 8 bases from V and 3 bases from J; junction bases left unmatched: 13. This CDR3 spans 16 amino acids. The chain's CDR3 is CASRKTGTRRTDTQYF. The DNA for the CDR3 is TGTGCCAGCCGCAAAACCGGGACTAGGAGGACAGATACGCAGTATTTT.

Many counts were recorded for this clonotype. The V call is TRBV10-3, the J call TRBJ1-1; 7 nucleotides agree with TRBD1. The germline V gene has CDR1 ENHRY and CDR2 SYGVKD. V dropped 3 bases and J dropped 10; count of bases not matched to a gene: 11. The CDR3 contains 14 residues. The CDR3 loop reads CAISDGLQGQGAFF. CDR3 coding DNA: TGTGCCATCAGTGACGGATTACAGGGGCAGGGAGCTTTCTTT.

This clonotype occurred many times. The chain has TRBV3-1 and TRBJ2-1, with unresolved D. V was pared by 4 bases and J by 0 bases, with 16 bases between. From germline, CDR1 is LGHDT and CDR2 YNNKEL (reference sequence). There are 17 residues in the CDR3. CDR3 in DNA: TGTGCCAGCAGCCTACGAGCTGGTCAGAGCTCCTACAATGAGCAGTTCTTC. As protein: CASSLRAGQSSYNEQFF.

This sequence joins TRBV10-3 and TRBJ1-2, with 7 bases lining up with TRBD1. V gave up 0 bases and J gave up 3 bases; unmatched junction bases: 4. Germline CDR1 and CDR2: ENHRY and SYGVKD. The CDR3 covers 15 residues. The CDR3 reads CAISESWDSDYGYTF. The CDR3 DNA follows: TGTGCCATCAGTGAGTCCTGGGACAGTGACTATGGCTACACCTTC.

V is TRBV13 and J is TRBJ2-7; D remains unclear. V lost 4 bases and J lost 1, with 11 bases in between. CDR3 length: 14 amino acids. Germline loops: CDR1 PRHDT, CDR2 FYEKMQ (reference sequence). The CDR3 loop is CASSSESGSYEQYF. CDR3 nucleotides: TGTGCCAGCAGCTCAGAGTCGGGTTCCTACGAGCAGTACTTC.

The chain joins TRBV19 to TRBJ1-2, with D maybe TRBD1 (5 bases). The CDR3 contains 15 residues. Trimming removed 7 bases from V and 6 bases from J, with 21 bases in between. In germline, CDR1 is LNHDA, CDR2 SQIVND (reference sequence). In DNA, the CDR3 is TGTGCCAGTATTCTCAGGATAGGGGATCGCGATGGCTACACCTTC. Encoded protein: CASILRIGDRDGYTF.

This clonotype was observed a handful of times. The chain recombines TRBV5-1 with TRBJ2-7; D is perhaps TRBD1 (6 bases). Germline V gene sequence: CDR1 SGHRS, CDR2 YFSETQ. Trimming took off 0 bases at V and 0 bases at J, with 19 bases between the two ends. The CDR3 length is 18 residues. CDR3 protein: CASSLDGTRVLSSYEQYF. The CDR3, as DNA: TGCGCCAGCAGCTTGGATGGGACACGCGTGCTATCCTCCTACGAGCAGTACTTC. The whole variable domain, filled in from reference TRBV5-1 and TRBJ2-7, reads KAGVTQTPRYLIKTRGQQVTLSCSPISGHRSVSWYQQTPGQGLQFLFEYFSETQRNKGNFPGRFSGRQFSNSRSEMNVSTLELGDSALYLCASSLDGTRVLSSYEQYFGPGTRLTVT.